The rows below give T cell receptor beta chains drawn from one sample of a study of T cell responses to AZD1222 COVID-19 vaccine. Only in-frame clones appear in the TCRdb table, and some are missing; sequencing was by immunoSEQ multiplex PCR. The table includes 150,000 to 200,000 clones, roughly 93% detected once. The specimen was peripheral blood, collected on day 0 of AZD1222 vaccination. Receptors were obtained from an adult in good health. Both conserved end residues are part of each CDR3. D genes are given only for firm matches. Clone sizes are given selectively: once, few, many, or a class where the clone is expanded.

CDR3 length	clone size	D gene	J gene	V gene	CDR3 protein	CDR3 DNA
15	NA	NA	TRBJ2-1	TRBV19	CASISDGDSYNEQFF	TGTGCCAGTATTTCCGACGGCGACTCCTACAATGAGCAGTTCTTC
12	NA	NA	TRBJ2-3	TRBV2	CASRRQADTQYF	TGTGCCAGCAGGCGACAAGCAGATACGCAGTATTTT
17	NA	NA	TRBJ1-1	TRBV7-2	CASSVPETAQWSTEAFF	TGTGCCAGCAGTGTCCCCGAGACAGCTCAGTGGAGCACTGAAGCTTTCTTT
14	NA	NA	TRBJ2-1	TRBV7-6	CASSLSLVGNEQFF	TGTGCCAGCAGCCTATCCCTCGTCGGAAATGAGCAGTTCTTC
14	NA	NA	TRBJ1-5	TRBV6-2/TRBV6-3	CASSPLANNQPQHF	TGTGCCAGCAGCCCCTTGGCGAATAATCAGCCCCAGCATTTT
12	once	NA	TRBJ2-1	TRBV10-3	CAISETGTEQFF	TGTGCCATCAGTGAAACAGGGACTGAGCAGTTCTTC
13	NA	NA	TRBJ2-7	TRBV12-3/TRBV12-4	CASSLITPPEQYF	TGTGCCAGCAGTTTAATTACCCCCCCCGAGCAGTACTTC
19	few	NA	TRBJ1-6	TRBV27	CASSLVGGLLSSYNSPLHF	TGTGCCAGCAGTTTAGTTGGGGGACTACTAAGCTCCTATAATTCACCCCTCCACTTT
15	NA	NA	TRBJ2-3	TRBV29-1	CSVEDFPDSADTQYF	TGCAGCGTTGAAGATTTCCCGGACAGCGCAGATACGCAGTATTTT
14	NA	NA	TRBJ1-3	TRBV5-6	CASSFGTSGNTIYF	TGTGCCAGCAGTTTCGGGACCTCTGGAAACACCATATATTTT
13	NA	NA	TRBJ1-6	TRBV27	CASSLFHNSPLHF	TGTGCCAGCAGTTTATTCCACAATTCACCCCTCCACTTT
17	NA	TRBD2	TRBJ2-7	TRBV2	CASTGMGLAGVAYEQYF	TGTGCCAGCACCGGAATGGGACTAGCGGGAGTGGCCTACGAGCAGTACTTC
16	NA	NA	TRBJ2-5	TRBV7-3	CASSSRGTPYQETQYF	TGTGCCAGCAGCTCGCGAGGGACTCCGTACCAAGAGACCCAGTACTTC
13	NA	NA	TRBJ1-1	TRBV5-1	CASSEQVGTEAFF	TGCGCCAGCAGCGAGCAGGTCGGGACTGAAGCTTTCTTT
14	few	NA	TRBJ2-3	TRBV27	CASSLSQSGDTQYF	TGTGCCAGCAGCCTAAGCCAATCGGGGGATACGCAGTATTTT
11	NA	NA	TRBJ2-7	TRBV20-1	CSASDSYEQYF	TGCAGTGCTAGCGACTCCTACGAGCAGTACTTC
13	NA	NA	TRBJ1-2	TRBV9	CASSVVSGYGYTF	TGTGCCAGCAGCGTAGTTTCGGGGTATGGCTACACCTTC
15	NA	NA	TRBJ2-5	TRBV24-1	CATSDSELYQETQYF	TGTGCCACCAGTGATTCGGAGTTGTACCAAGAGACCCAGTACTTC
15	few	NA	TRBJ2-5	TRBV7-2	CASSPRFNGAETQYF	TGTGCCAGCAGCCCCCGTTTTAATGGGGCAGAGACCCAGTACTTC